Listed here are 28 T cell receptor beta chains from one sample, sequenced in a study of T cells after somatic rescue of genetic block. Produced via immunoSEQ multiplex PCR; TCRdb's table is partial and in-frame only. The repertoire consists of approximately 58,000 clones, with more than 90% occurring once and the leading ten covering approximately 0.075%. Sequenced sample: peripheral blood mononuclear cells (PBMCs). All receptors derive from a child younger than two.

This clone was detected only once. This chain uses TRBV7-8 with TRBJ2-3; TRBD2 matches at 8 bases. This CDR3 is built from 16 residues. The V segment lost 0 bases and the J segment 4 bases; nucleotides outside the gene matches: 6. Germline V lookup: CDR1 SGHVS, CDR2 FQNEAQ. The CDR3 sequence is CASSLAVRGLADTQYF. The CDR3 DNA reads TGTGCCAGCAGCTTAGCGGTCAGGGGACTAGCAGATACGCAGTATTTT. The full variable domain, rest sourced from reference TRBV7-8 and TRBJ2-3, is GAGVSQSPRYKVAKRGQDVALRCDPISGHVSLFWYQQALGQGPEFLTYFQNEAQLDKSGLPSDRFFAERPEGSVSTLKIQRTQQEDSAVYLCASSLAVRGLADTQYFGPGTRLTVL.

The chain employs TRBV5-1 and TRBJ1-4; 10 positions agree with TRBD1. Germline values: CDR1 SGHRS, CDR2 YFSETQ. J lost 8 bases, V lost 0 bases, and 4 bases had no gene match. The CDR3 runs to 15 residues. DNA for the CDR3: TGCGCCAGCAGCTTGGGGGGACAGGGGAACGAAAAACTGTTTTTT. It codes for CASSLGGQGNEKLFF.

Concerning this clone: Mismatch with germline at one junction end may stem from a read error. The CDR3, as DNA: TGTGCTAGCAGCGCCACACTAGCGGGAGACACAGATACGCAGTATTTT. It is translated as CASSATLAGDTDTQYF. V and J are TRBV7-7 and TRBJ2-3; 11 bases match TRBD2. Germline values: CDR1 SSHAT, CDR2 FNYEAQ (reference sequence). The CDR3 is made up of 16 amino acids.

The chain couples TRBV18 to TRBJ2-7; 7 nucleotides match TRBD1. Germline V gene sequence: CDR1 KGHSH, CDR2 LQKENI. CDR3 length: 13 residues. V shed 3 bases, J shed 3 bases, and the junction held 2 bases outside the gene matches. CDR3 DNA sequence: TGTGCCAGCTCACCTGGACAGGACTACGAGCAGTACTTC. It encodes CASSPGQDYEQYF.

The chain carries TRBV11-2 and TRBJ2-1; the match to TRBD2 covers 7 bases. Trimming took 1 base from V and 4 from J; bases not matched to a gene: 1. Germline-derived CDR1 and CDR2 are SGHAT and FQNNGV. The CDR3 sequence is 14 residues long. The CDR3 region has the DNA TGTGCCAGCAGCTTAGGTAGCGGGTACAATGAGCAGTTCTTC. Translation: CASSLGSGYNEQFF.

The CDR3 DNA is TGTGCCAGCAGCCAATGGCAGGGGCCCGGAAACACCATATATTTT. As protein: CASSQWQGPGNTIYF. The chain employs TRBV14 and TRBJ1-3, with TRBD1 as a possible D gene (6 bases). The CDR3 runs 15 residues. Trimming left V 2 bases short and J 4 bases short, with 12 bases between. Germline values: CDR1 SGHDN, CDR2 FVKESK.

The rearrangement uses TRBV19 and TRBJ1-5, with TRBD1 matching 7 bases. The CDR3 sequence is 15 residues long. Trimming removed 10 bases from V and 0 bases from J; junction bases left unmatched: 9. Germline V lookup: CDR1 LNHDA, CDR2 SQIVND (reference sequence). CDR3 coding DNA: TGTGCCACCAGACAGGGACTAAATAGCAATCAGCCCCAGCATTTT. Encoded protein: CATRQGLNSNQPQHF.

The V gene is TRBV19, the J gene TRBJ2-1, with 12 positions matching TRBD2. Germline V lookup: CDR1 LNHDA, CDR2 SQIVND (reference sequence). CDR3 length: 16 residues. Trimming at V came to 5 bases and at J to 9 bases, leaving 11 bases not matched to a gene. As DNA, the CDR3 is TGTGCCAGTAGTCGAGACCCTAGCGGGAGGGCCGGTGAGCAGTTCTTC. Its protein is CASSRDPSGRAGEQFF.

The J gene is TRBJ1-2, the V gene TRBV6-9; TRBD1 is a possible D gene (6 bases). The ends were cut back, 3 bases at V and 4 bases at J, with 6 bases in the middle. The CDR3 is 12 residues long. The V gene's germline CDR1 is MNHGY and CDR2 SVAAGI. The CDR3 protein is CASSYRGYGYTF. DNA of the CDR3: TGTGCCAGCAGTTACAGGGGCTATGGCTACACCTTC.

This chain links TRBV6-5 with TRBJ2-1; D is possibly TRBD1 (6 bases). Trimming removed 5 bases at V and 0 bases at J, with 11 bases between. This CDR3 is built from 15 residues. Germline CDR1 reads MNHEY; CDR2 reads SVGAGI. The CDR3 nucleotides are TGTGCCAGCAGTGCCGGGACATACTCCTACAATGAGCAGTTCTTC. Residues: CASSAGTYSYNEQFF.

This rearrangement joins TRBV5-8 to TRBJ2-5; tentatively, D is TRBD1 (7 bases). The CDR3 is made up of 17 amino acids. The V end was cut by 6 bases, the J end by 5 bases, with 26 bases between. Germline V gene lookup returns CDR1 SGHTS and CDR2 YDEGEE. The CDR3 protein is CASNPTRQGLLGETQYF. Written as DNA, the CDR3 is TGTGCCAGCAATCCTACCCGACAGGGACTGTTAGGGGAGACCCAGTACTTC.

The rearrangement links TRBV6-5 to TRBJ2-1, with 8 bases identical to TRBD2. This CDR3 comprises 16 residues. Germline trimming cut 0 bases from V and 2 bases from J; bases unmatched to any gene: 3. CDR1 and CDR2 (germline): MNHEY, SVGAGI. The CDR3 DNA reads TGTGCCAGCAGTTACTCACTAGCGGACCCCTACAATGAGCAGTTCTTC. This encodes CASSYSLADPYNEQFF.

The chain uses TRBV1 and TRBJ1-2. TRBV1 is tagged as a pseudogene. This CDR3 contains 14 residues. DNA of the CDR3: TGCACCAGCAGCCAAGAGGGGGCTAACTATGGCTACACCTTC. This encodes CTSSQEGANYGYTF.

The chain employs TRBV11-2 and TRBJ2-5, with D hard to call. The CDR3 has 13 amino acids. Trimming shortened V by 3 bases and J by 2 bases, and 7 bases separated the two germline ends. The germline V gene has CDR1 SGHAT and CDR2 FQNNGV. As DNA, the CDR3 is TGTGCCAGCAGCTTGGAGTCGCAAGAGACCCAGTACTTC. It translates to CASSLESQETQYF.

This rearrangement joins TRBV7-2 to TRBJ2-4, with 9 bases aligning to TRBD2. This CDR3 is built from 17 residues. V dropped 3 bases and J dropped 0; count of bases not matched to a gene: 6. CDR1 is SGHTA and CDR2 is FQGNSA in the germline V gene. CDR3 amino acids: CASSFAGGPGAKNIQYF. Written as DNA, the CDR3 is TGTGCCAGCAGCTTCGCGGGAGGGCCGGGAGCCAAAAACATTCAGTACTTC. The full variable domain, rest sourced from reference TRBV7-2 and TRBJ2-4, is GAGVSQSPSNKVTEKGKDVELRCDPISGHTALYWYRQSLGQGLEFLIYFQGNSAPDKSGLPSDRFSAERTGGSVSTLTIQRTQQEDSAVYLCASSFAGGPGAKNIQYFGAGTRLSVL.

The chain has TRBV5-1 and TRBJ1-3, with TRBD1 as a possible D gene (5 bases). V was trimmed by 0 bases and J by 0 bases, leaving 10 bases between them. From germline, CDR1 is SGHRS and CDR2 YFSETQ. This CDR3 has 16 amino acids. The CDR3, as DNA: TGCGCCAGCAGCTTGGAATGGGGCAGCTCTGGAAACACCATATATTTT. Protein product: CASSLEWGSSGNTIYF.

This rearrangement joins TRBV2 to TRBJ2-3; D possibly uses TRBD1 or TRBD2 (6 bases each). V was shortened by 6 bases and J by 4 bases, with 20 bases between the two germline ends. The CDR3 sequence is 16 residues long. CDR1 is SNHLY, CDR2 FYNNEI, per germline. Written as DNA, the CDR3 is TGTGCCAGCAGGGCCGATGAGGGGGGAAGGCCAGATACGCAGTATTTT. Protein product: CASRADEGGRPDTQYF.

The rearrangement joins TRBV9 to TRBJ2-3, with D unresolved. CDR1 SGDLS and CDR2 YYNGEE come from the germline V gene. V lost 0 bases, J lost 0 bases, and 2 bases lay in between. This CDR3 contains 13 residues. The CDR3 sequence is CASSVASTDTQYF. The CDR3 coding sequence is TGTGCCAGCAGCGTAGCCAGCACAGATACGCAGTATTTT.

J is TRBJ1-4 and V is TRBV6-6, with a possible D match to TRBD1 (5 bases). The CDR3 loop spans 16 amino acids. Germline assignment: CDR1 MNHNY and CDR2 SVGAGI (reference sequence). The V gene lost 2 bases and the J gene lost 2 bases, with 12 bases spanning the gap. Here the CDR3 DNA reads TGTGCCAGCAGTTACCAGGGTAGGATGACTAATGAAAAACTGTTTTTT. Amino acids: CASSYQGRMTNEKLFF.

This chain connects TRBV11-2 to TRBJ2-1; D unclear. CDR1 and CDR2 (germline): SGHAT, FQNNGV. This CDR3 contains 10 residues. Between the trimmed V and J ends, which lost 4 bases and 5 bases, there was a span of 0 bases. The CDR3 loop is CASSYNEQFF. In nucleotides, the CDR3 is TGTGCCAGCAGCTACAATGAGCAGTTCTTC.

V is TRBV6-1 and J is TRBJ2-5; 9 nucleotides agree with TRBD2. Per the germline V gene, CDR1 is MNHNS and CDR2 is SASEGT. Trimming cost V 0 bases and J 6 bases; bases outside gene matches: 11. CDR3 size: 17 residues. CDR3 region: CASSEAVGGRARKTQYF. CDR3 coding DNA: TGTGCCAGCAGTGAAGCGGTTGGCGGGAGGGCTAGGAAGACCCAGTACTTC.

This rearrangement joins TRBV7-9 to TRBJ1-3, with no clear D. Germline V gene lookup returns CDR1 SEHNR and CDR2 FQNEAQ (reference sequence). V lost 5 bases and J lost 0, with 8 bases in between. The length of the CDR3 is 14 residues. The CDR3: CASSPEGSGNTIYF. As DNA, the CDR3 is TGTGCCAGCAGCCCGGAAGGCTCTGGAAACACCATATATTTT.

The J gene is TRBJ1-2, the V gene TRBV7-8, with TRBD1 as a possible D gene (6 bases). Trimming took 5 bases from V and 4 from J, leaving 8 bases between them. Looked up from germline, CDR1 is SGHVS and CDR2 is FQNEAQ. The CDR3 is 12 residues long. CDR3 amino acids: CASSPQGYGYTF. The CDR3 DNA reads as TGTGCCAGCAGCCCACAGGGCTATGGCTACACCTTC.

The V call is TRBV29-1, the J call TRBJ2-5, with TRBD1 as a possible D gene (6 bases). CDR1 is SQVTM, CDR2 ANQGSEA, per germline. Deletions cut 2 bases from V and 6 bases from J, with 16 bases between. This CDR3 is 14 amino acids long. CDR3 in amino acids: CSVEMGRGEKTQYF. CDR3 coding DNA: TGCAGCGTTGAAATGGGCAGGGGAGAGAAGACCCAGTACTTC.

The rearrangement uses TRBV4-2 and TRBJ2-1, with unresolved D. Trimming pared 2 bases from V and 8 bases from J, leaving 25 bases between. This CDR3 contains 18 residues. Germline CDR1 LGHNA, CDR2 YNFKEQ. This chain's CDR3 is CASSQIPTDLPVIYEQFF. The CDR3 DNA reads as TGTGCCAGCAGCCAAATACCCACGGACCTCCCAGTCATCTATGAGCAGTTCTTC.

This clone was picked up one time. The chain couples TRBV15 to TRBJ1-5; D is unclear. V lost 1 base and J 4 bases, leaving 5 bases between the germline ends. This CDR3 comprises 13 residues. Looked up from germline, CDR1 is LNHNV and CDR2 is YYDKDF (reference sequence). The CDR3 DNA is TGTGCCACCAGCAGAGGACAAAATCAGCCCCAGCATTTT. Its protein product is CATSRGQNQPQHF.

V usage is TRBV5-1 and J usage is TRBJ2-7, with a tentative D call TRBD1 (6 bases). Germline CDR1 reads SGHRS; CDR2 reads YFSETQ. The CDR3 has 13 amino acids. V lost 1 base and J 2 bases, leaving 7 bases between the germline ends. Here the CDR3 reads CASSLSGAYEQYF. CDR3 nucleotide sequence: TGCGCCAGCAGCTTGTCAGGGGCCTACGAGCAGTACTTC.

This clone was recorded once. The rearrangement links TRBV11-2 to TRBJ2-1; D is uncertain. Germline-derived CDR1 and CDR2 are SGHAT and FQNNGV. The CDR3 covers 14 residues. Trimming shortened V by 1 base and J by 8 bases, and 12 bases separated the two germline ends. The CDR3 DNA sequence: TGTGCCAGCAGCTTAGTCGGCGGCTTTCATGAGCAGTTCTTC. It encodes CASSLVGGFHEQFF. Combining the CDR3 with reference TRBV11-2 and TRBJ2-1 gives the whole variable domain EAGVAQSPRYKIIEKRQSVAFWCNPISGHATLYWYQQILGQGPKLLIQFQNNGVVDDSQLPKDRFSAERLKGVDSTLKIQPAKLEDSAVYLCASSLVGGFHEQFFGPGTRLTVL.